Shown below are 29 T cell receptor beta chains from a single sample sequenced in a study of radiotherapy plus CTLA-4 blockade in lung cancer. The table came from immunoSEQ multiplex PCR; TCRdb's copy has only in-frame clones and leaves some out. In the table there are roughly 90,000 clones, 78% of which are singletons. The sample consisted of peripheral blood, taken from a patient treated with radiotherapy plus ipilimumab. The receptors shown here come from a human donor with non-small cell lung cancer who had a partial response to radiotherapy plus ipilimumab. Some clones in this sample may be carry-over from other donors' samples.

This chain uses TRBV18 with TRBJ2-1; 9 positions agree with TRBD2. CDR1 and CDR2 from the germline V gene are KGHSH and LQKENI. This CDR3 spans 16 amino acids. With 2 bases clipped from V and 3 bases from J, the junction kept 5 bases outside the gene matches. CDR3 amino acids: CASSPGSTSGYNEQFF. CDR3 DNA: TGTGCCAGCTCACCAGGGTCGACTAGCGGCTACAATGAGCAGTTCTTC.

The CDR3 DNA reads TGTGCCAGCAGCCCACAGCTGGGAGGCACTGAAGCTTTCTTT. This encodes CASSPQLGGTEAFF. The chain combines TRBV5-5 with TRBJ1-1; D is unclear. V was pared by 4 bases and J by 4 bases, with 14 bases between. From germline, CDR1 is SGHKS and CDR2 YYEKEE (reference sequence). CDR3 size: 14 residues.

In its sample, this clone was seen once. CDR3 in amino acids: CASSFLSGGRETQYF. The CDR3 coding sequence is TGTGCCAGCAGCTTTCTTTCAGGGGGCAGGGAGACCCAGTACTTC. This chain joins TRBV7-2 and TRBJ2-5, with TRBD1 identical over 8 bases. Germline V gene sequence: CDR1 SGHTA, CDR2 FQGNSA. The CDR3 contains 15 residues. The trim removed 3 bases at V and 5 bases at J, leaving 8 bases unmatched.

The chain employs TRBV7-3 and TRBJ2-5; maybe TRBD2 (5 bases). V was cut by 5 bases and J by 5 bases, with 18 bases left in between. Germline loops: CDR1 SGHTA, CDR2 FQGTGA. This CDR3 is 15 amino acids long. In nucleotides, the CDR3 is TGTGCCAGCAGCCCCCGGGGTAGCCCGGGCGAGACCCAGTACTTC. Protein: CASSPRGSPGETQYF.

The chain uses TRBV29-1 and TRBJ2-7; 7 positions agree with TRBD2. The CDR3 is 14 amino acids. With V trimmed by 2 bases and J by 3 bases, 7 bases remained unmatched. Germline loops: CDR1 SQVTM, CDR2 ANQGSEA. The CDR3 reads CSVETAGERYEQYF. The DNA of the CDR3 is TGCAGCGTTGAAACGGCGGGAGAACGCTACGAGCAGTACTTC.

The gene calls are TRBV6-6 and TRBJ2-7, with TRBD2 matching over 9 bases. The length of the CDR3 is 15 residues. Germline V gene sequence: CDR1 MNHNY, CDR2 SVGAGI (reference sequence). Trimming took 7 bases from V and 1 from J; bases not matched to a gene: 8. The DNA for the CDR3 is TGTGCCAGCATCCCGACTAGCGGAGTTTCCTACGAGCAGTACTTC. Protein sequence: CASIPTSGVSYEQYF.

The chain joins TRBV29-1 to TRBJ2-1; 11 nucleotides align to TRBD2. This CDR3 spans 22 amino acids. Germline CDR1 SQVTM, CDR2 ANQGSEA. The V and J ends lost 0 bases and 0 bases, in that order; junction bases with no gene match: 19. This CDR3 reads CSVEDASPSSGRPQFSYNEQFF. CDR3 sequence (DNA): TGCAGCGTTGAAGATGCCTCCCCGTCTAGCGGGAGGCCTCAATTCTCCTACAATGAGCAGTTCTTC.

The chain combines TRBV6-1 with TRBJ2-3; 11 nucleotides line up with TRBD2. The CDR3 is made up of 18 amino acids. The V and J ends lost 4 bases and 0 bases, in that order; junction bases with no gene match: 9. Per the germline V gene, CDR1 is MNHNS and CDR2 is SASEGT. The CDR3 reads CASSARLAGPTSTDTQYF. The CDR3 nucleotides read TGTGCCAGCAGTGCCCGACTAGCGGGACCAACTAGCACAGATACGCAGTATTTT.

In regard to this clone: This sample includes further DNA sequences coding for the same CDR3. This chain connects TRBV6-6 to TRBJ1-4; 8 positions agree with TRBD1. The V gene end was trimmed by 3 bases and the J gene end by 10 bases; junction bases not matched to a gene: 10. The CDR3 length is 15 residues. Germline CDR1 is MNHNY and CDR2 is SVGAGI (reference sequence). CDR3 loop: CASSYPTGDRRKLFF. The CDR3 nucleotides are TGTGCCAGCAGTTATCCGACAGGGGATCGGCGAAAACTGTTTTTT.

The chain employs TRBV7-2 and TRBJ2-2; 7 positions agree with TRBD2. The CDR3 has 15 amino acids. Germline CDR1 is SGHTA and CDR2 is FQGNSA. Trimming took 0 bases from V and 5 from J; bases not matched to a gene: 3. For the CDR3, the DNA is TGTGCCAGCAGCTTAGCGGGCGGGGGAACCGGGGAGCTGTTTTTT. It codes for CASSLAGGGTGELFF.

V is TRBV5-6 and J is TRBJ2-1, with D possibly being TRBD2 (6 bases). V lost 1 base and J 0 bases, leaving 8 bases between the germline ends. The CDR3 has 15 residues. CDR1 is SGHDT and CDR2 is YYEEEE in the germline V gene. CDR3 in DNA: TGTGCCAGCAGCTTGCTTAGCGGCTCCTACAATGAGCAGTTCTTC. This encodes CASSLLSGSYNEQFF.

Comment on this clone: At the DNA level, this CDR3 is encoded by other sequences in the same sample as well. CDR3 sequence reads: CASSLQGLAGSGTGELFF. The CDR3 DNA sequence: TGTGCCAGCAGTTTGCAGGGACTAGCGGGCTCGGGCACCGGGGAGCTGTTTTTT. This chain uses TRBV28 with TRBJ2-2, with 12 bases aligning to TRBD2. The CDR3 consists of 18 residues. J gave up 4 bases and V 3 bases, and 9 bases lay outside the gene matches. Germline V gives CDR1 MDHEN, CDR2 SYDVKM.

V and J are TRBV5-1 and TRBJ2-2, with a tentative D call TRBD1 (6 bases). The CDR3 extends over 16 amino acids. V was shortened by 1 base and J by 2 bases, with 12 bases between the two germline ends. Germline CDR1 reads SGHRS; CDR2 reads YFSETQ. CDR3 in amino acids: CASSLLSGENTGELFF. The CDR3, as DNA: TGCGCCAGCAGCTTGTTGTCAGGGGAAAACACCGGGGAGCTGTTTTTT.

V gene TRBV5-5 combines with J gene TRBJ1-1; D unresolved. The V and J ends lost 4 bases and 4 bases respectively, with 11 bases between them. This CDR3 has 13 residues. The germline gives CDR1 SGHKS, CDR2 YYEKEE (reference sequence). The CDR3 DNA sequence: TGTGCCAGCAGCCGCTCTTCCGGCACTGAAGCTTTCTTT. It translates to CASSRSSGTEAFF. Looking up the rest from reference TRBV5-5 and TRBJ1-1 gives the full variable domain: DAGVTQSPTHLIKTRGQQVTLRCSPISGHKSVSWYQQVLGQGPQFIFQYYEKEERGRGNFPDRFSARQFPNYSSELNVNALLLGDSALYLCASSRSSGTEAFFGQGTRLTVV.

In this sample, this clone turned up a few times. The CDR3 bases are TGTGCCAGCCGGCGAACCGGGACAGGTCTGGGCTACACCTTC. Its protein product is CASRRTGTGLGYTF. The chain combines TRBV5-5 with TRBJ1-2, with 8 bases identical to TRBD1. With 7 bases clipped from V and 8 bases from J, the junction kept 13 bases outside the gene matches. The CDR3 extends over 14 amino acids. Per germline, CDR1 SGHKS and CDR2 YYEKEE (reference sequence). The entire variable domain, with the rest obtained from reference TRBV5-5 and TRBJ1-2, is as follows: DAGVTQSPTHLIKTRGQQVTLRCSPISGHKSVSWYQQVLGQGPQFIFQYYEKEERGRGNFPDRFSARQFPNYSSELNVNALLLGDSALYLCASRRTGTGLGYTFGSGTRLTVV.

The rearrangement uses TRBV19 and TRBJ2-3, with 10 bases identical to TRBD2. Germline loops: CDR1 LNHDA, CDR2 SQIVND (reference sequence). The CDR3 is 15 amino acids. The V and J ends lost 3 bases and 8 bases, in that order; junction bases with no gene match: 8. DNA of the CDR3: TGTGCCAGTAGTATGAGCAGCGGGGGGGCCGGTACGCAGTATTTT. Amino acids: CASSMSSGGAGTQYF.

This chain uses TRBV14 with TRBJ1-6; D gene uncertain. The CDR3 is 13 amino acids. Germline-derived CDR1 and CDR2 are SGHDN and FVKESK. Trimming removed 1 base at V and 7 bases at J, with 5 bases between. CDR3 in amino acids: CASSQAPNSPLHF. For the CDR3, the DNA is TGTGCCAGCAGCCAAGCCCCGAATTCACCCCTCCACTTT.

This sequence joins TRBV7-9 and TRBJ2-2; possibly TRBD2 for D (6 bases). Per germline, CDR1 SEHNR and CDR2 FQNEAQ (reference sequence). The V and J ends lost 7 bases and 0 bases respectively, with 12 bases between them. The CDR3 has 15 residues. The CDR3 coding sequence is TGTGCCAGCAATCTAGCGCTGGCGAACACCGGGGAGCTGTTTTTT. Its translation is CASNLALANTGELFF.

V gene TRBV28 combines with J gene TRBJ1-5; perhaps TRBD1 as D (6 bases). Germline V gene lookup returns CDR1 MDHEN and CDR2 SYDVKM. This CDR3 region has 17 residues. V shed 4 bases and J shed 2 bases, with 18 bases lying between them. The CDR3 DNA is TGTGCCAGCAGTTCATTGAACAGGGCTACGGGCAATCAGCCCCAGCATTTT. Translated: CASSSLNRATGNQPQHF.

This clone was detected a few times. V usage is TRBV10-3 and J usage is TRBJ1-4, with TRBD1 as a possible D gene (5 bases). The CDR3 loop spans 14 amino acids. Germline values: CDR1 ENHRY, CDR2 SYGVKD. Trimming pared 6 bases from V and 5 bases from J, leaving 13 bases between. The CDR3 protein is CAIRDTGDNEKLFF. The DNA for the CDR3 is TGTGCCATCAGGGATACAGGCGACAATGAAAAACTGTTTTTT.

The table lists this clone with a count of one. The genes are TRBV28 and TRBJ2-7; 8 nucleotides agree with TRBD2. Germline V lookup: CDR1 MDHEN, CDR2 SYDVKM. This CDR3 region has 15 residues. V shed 3 bases, J shed 3 bases, and the junction held 7 bases outside the gene matches. CDR3 sequence reads: CASSFSGLDSYEQYF. CDR3 coding DNA: TGTGCCAGCAGTTTTTCGGGACTAGATAGCTACGAGCAGTACTTC.

J is TRBJ1-4 and V is TRBV5-1; 7 bases line up with TRBD1. Germline loops: CDR1 SGHRS, CDR2 YFSETQ. CDR3 length: 14 amino acids. V trimming: 4 bases; J trimming: 0 bases; junction bases outside the gene matches: 0. CDR3 loop: CASSGTATNEKLFF. For the CDR3, the DNA is TGCGCCAGCAGCGGGACAGCAACTAATGAAAAACTGTTTTTT. Supplemented by reference TRBV5-1 and TRBJ1-4, the full variable domain reads KAGVTQTPRYLIKTRGQQVTLSCSPISGHRSVSWYQQTPGQGLQFLFEYFSETQRNKGNFPGRFSGRQFSNSRSEMNVSTLELGDSALYLCASSGTATNEKLFFGSGTQLSVL.

This chain's CDR3 is CASSLRDRLDTQYF. CDR3 DNA: TGTGCCAGTAGTCTACGGGACAGATTAGATACGCAGTATTTT. The chain joins TRBV19 to TRBJ2-3; 7 nucleotides align to TRBD1. With 5 bases clipped from V and 5 bases from J, the junction kept 7 bases outside the gene matches. Germline V gene lookup returns CDR1 LNHDA and CDR2 SQIVND (reference sequence). CDR3 length equals 14 residues. The variable domain in full, with the rest retrieved from reference TRBV19 and TRBJ2-3, is DGGITQSPKYLFRKEGQNVTLSCEQNLNHDAMYWYRQDPGQGLRLIYYSQIVNDFQKGDIAEGYSVSREKKESFPLTVTSAQKNPTAFYLCASSLRDRLDTQYFGPGTRLTVL.

The chain uses TRBV7-2 and TRBJ2-3; D is ambiguous. Deletions cut 5 bases from V and 2 bases from J, with 11 bases between. Germline loops: CDR1 SGHTA, CDR2 FQGNSA. CDR3 length: 14 amino acids. This CDR3 reads CASSPSGYTDTQYF. The CDR3 region has the DNA TGTGCCAGCAGCCCGTCGGGTTACACAGATACGCAGTATTTT.

The genes are TRBV6-6 and TRBJ1-1; the D gene is possibly TRBD1 (6 bases). Germline loops: CDR1 MNHNY, CDR2 SVGAGI (reference sequence). With 7 bases removed from V and 3 bases from J, the gap between germline ends came to 18 bases. The CDR3 sequence is 15 residues long. The CDR3 protein is CASTPGAGAHTEAFF. CDR3 in DNA: TGTGCCAGCACCCCCGGGGCAGGGGCGCACACTGAAGCTTTCTTT.

CDR3 amino acids: CASSEGGGRGYTF. CDR3 in DNA: TGTGCCAGCAGTGAGGGCGGTGGTCGTGGCTACACCTTC. This chain joins TRBV28 and TRBJ1-2; D not certain. V was trimmed by 5 bases and J by 7 bases, leaving 14 bases between them. This CDR3 region has 13 residues. Per the germline V gene, CDR1 is MDHEN and CDR2 is SYDVKM.

The chain uses TRBV7-3 and TRBJ2-1; TRBD2 is a possible D gene (6 bases). Germline V gene data show CDR1 as SGHTA and CDR2 as FQGTGA. This CDR3 has 16 amino acids. The ends were cut back, 5 bases at V and 9 bases at J, with 23 bases in the middle. CDR3 sequence (DNA): TGTGCCAGCAGCCCGGGAGTAGGGGCAATGGCCAGTGAGCAGTTCTTC. Translation: CASSPGVGAMASEQFF.

The CDR3 bases are TGTGCCTGGAGTGTACTCCCCCGCACAGCTGGAAACACCATATATTTT. This translates into CAWSVLPRTAGNTIYF. The chain has TRBV30 and TRBJ1-3; D gene unclear. V shed 0 bases and J shed 2 bases, with 14 bases lying between them. The CDR3 covers 16 residues. Per the germline V gene, CDR1 is GTSNPN and CDR2 is SVGIG (reference sequence).

CDR3 sequence reads: CASSQGKGLAGVDEQYF. The DNA for the CDR3 is TGTGCCAGCAGCCAAGGGAAAGGACTAGCGGGAGTAGACGAGCAGTACTTC. The genes are TRBV14 and TRBJ2-7, with TRBD2 matching 13 bases. The V gene end was trimmed by 1 base and the J gene end by 5 bases; junction bases not matched to a gene: 8. CDR1 and CDR2 (germline): SGHDN, FVKESK. The CDR3 covers 17 residues. Supplemented by reference TRBV14 and TRBJ2-7, the full variable domain reads EAGVTQFPSHSVIEKGQTVTLRCDPISGHDNLYWYRRVMGKEIKFLLHFVKESKQDESGMPNNRFLAERTGGTYSTLKVQPAELEDSGVYFCASSQGKGLAGVDEQYFGPGTRLTVT.